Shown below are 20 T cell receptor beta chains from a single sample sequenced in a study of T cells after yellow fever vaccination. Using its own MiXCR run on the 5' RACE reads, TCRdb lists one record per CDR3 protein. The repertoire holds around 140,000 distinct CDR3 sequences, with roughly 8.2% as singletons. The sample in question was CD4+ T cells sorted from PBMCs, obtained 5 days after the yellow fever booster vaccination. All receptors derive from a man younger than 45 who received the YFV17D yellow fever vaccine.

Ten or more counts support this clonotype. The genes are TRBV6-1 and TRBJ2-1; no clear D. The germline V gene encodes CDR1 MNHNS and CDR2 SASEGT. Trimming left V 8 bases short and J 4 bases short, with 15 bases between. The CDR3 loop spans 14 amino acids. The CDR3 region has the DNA TGTGCCAGCTCCGATTCCCCCCCTTACAATGAGCAGTTCTTC. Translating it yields CASSDSPPYNEQFF.

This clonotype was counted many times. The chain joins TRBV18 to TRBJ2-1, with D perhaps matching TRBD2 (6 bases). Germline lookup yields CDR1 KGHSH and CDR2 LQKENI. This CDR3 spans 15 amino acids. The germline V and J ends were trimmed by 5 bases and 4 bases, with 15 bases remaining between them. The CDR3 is CASSTTGDVYNEQFF. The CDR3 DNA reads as TGTGCCAGCTCAACGACGGGAGATGTTTACAATGAGCAGTTCTTC.

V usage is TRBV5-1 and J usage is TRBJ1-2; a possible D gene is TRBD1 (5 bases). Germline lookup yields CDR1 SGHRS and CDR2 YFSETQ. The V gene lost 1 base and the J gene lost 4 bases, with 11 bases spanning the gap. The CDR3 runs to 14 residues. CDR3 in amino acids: CASSLNDGGYGYTF. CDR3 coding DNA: TGCGCCAGCAGCTTGAACGATGGGGGCTATGGCTACACCTTC. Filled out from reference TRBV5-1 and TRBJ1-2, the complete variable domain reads KAGVTQTPRYLIKTRGQQVTLSCSPISGHRSVSWYQQTPGQGLQFLFEYFSETQRNKGNFPGRFSGRQFSNSRSEMNVSTLELGDSALYLCASSLNDGGYGYTFGSGTRLTVV.

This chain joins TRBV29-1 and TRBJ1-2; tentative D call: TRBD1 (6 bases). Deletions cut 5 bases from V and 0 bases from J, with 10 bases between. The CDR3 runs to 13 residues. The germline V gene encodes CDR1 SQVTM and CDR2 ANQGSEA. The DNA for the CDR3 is TGCAGCGTTCACAGGGAGGCTAACTATGGCTACACCTTC. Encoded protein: CSVHREANYGYTF.

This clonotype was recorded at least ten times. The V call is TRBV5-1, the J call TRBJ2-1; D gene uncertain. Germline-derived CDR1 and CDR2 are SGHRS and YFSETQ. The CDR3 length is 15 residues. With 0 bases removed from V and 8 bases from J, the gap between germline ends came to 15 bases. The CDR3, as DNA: TGCGCCAGCAGCTTGGAGACGACCGGGTGGGATGAGCAGTTCTTC. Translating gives CASSLETTGWDEQFF.

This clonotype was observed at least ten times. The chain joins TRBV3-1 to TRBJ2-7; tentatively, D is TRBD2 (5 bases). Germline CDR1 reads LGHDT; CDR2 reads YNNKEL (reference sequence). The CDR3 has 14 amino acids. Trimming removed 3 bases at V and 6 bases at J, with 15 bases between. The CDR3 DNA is TGTGCCAGCAGCCACCCGGCCCTAGCATCCGAGCAGTACTTC. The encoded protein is CASSHPALASEQYF.

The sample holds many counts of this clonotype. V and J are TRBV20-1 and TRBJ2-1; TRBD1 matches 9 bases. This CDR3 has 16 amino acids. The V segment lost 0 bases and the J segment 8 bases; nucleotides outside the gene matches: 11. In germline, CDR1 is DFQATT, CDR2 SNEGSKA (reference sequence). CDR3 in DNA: TGCAGTGCTAGAGATTCCGGGACAGGGTCCATCCATGAGCAGTTCTTC. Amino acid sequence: CSARDSGTGSIHEQFF.

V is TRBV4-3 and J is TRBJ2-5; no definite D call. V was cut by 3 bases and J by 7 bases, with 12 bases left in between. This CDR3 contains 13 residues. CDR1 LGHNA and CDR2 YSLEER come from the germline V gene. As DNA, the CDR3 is TGCGCCAGCAGCCAGGCCGGTTCAGGGACCCAGTACTTC. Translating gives CASSQAGSGTQYF.

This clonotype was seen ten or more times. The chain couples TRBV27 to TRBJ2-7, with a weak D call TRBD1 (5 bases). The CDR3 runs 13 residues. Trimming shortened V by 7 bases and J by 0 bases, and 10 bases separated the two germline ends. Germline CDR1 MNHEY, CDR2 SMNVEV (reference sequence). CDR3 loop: CASISTASYEQYF. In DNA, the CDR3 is TGTGCCAGCATCTCGACAGCCTCCTACGAGCAGTACTTC.

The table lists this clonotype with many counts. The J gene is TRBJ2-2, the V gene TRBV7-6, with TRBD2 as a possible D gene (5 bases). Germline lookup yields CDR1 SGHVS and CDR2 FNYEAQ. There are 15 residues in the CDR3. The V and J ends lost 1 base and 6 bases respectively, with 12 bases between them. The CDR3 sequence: CASSLVRGGPGELFF. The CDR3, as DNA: TGTGCCAGCAGCTTAGTTAGAGGAGGTCCCGGGGAGCTGTTTTTT.

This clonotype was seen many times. CDR3 nucleotide sequence: TGTGCCAGCAGTTACAAGGGGGCATCCTACAATGAGCAGTTCTTC. Its protein is CASSYKGASYNEQFF. This chain connects TRBV6-5 to TRBJ2-1; 7 bases fit TRBD1. CDR1 and CDR2 (germline): MNHEY, SVGAGI. With V trimmed by 2 bases and J by 1 base, 2 bases remained unmatched. The CDR3 runs to 15 residues.

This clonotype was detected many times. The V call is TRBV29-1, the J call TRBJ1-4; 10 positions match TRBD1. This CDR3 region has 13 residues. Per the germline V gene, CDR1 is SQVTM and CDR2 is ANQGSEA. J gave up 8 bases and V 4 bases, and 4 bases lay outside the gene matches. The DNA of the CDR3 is TGCAGCGTTGGACAGGGGGCAGGAGAAAAACTGTTTTTT. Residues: CSVGQGAGEKLFF.

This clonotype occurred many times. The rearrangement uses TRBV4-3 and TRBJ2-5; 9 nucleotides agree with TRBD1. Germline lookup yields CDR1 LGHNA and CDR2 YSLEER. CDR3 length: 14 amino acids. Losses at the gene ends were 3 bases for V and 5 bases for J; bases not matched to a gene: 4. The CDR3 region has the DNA TGCGCCAGCAGCCAGGGACAGGGTTCGGAGACCCAGTACTTC. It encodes CASSQGQGSETQYF.

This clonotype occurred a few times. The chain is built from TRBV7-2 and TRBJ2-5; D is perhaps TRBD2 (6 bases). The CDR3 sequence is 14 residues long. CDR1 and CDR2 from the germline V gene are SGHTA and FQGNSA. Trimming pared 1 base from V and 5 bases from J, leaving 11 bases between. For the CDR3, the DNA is TGTGCCAGCAGCTTAGTCGGGAGTAAGGAGACCCAGTACTTC. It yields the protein CASSLVGSKETQYF.

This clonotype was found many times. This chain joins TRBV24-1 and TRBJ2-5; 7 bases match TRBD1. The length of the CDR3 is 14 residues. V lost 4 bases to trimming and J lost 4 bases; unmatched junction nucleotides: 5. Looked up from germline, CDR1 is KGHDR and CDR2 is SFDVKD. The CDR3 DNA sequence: TGTGCCACCAGTGAGACAGGGCGGTCAGAGACCCAGTACTTC. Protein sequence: CATSETGRSETQYF.

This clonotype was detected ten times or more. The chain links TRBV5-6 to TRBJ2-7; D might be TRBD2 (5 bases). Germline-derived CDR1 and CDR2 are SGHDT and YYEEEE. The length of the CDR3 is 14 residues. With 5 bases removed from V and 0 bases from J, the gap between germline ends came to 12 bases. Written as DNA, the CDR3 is TGTGCCAGCAGGCGGACTTTCAGCTCCTACGAGCAGTACTTC. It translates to CASRRTFSSYEQYF.

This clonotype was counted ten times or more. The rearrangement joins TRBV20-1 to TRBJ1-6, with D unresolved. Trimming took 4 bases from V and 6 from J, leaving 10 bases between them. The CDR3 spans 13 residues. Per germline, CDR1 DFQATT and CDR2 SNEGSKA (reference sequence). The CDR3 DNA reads TGCAGTGCTACGTTTCAGCGTAATTCACCCCTCCACTTT. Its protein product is CSATFQRNSPLHF.

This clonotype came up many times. The CDR3 region has the DNA TGTGCCAGCTCACCACCGGGGGGAGGGCCGAATGAGCAGTTCTTC. Translation: CASSPPGGGPNEQFF. This chain uses TRBV18 with TRBJ2-1; 7 bases align to TRBD2. V lost 0 bases and J lost 7; bases outside the gene matches: 6. The CDR3 has 15 residues. The V gene's germline CDR1 is KGHSH and CDR2 LQKENI.

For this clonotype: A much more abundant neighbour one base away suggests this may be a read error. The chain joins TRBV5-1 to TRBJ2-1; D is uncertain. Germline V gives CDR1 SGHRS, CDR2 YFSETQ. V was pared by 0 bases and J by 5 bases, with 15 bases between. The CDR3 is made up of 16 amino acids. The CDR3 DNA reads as TGCGCCAGCAGCTTGGCCGCGACAAGTGGAAACAATGAGCAGTTCTTC. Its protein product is CASSLAATSGNNEQFF.

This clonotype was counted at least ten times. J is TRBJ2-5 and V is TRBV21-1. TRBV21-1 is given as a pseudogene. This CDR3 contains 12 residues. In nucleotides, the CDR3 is TGTGCCAGCAGCAAAGCTGTGGAGACCCAGTACTTC. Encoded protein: CASSKAVETQYF.